These 21 T cell receptor beta chains were all obtained from the same sample, sequenced in a study of shared clonotypes between healthy human individuals. Produced via immunoSEQ multiplex PCR; TCRdb's table is partial and in-frame only. The sample lists some 2.1 million clones, just under 95% occurring once. Naive CD8 isolation took CD45RO-negative cells positively selected for CCR7 and excluded terminally differentiated effector memory CD45RA+ cells. Sequenced sample: naive CD8+ T cells from PBMCs. Every receptor here comes from a man between 18 and 35 years old in good health. Some clones in this sample may be carry-over from other donors' samples.

The chain joins TRBV27 to TRBJ2-7, with D hard to call. The germline gives CDR1 MNHEY, CDR2 SMNVEV (reference sequence). Trimming shortened V by 2 bases and J by 2 bases, and 10 bases separated the two germline ends. The CDR3 is 14 residues long. CDR3 nucleotide sequence: TGTGCCAGCAGTTTAATAAGTGAGGCCTACGAGCAGTACTTC. Protein: CASSLISEAYEQYF.

This chain connects TRBV4-3 to TRBJ2-1; 8 bases fit TRBD1. J lost 5 bases, V lost 3 bases, and 3 bases had no gene match. Germline values: CDR1 LGHNA, CDR2 YSLEER. The length of the CDR3 is 14 residues. CDR3 DNA sequence: TGCGCCAGCAGCCATGCGGACAGGGACAATGAGCAGTTCTTC. Amino acid sequence: CASSHADRDNEQFF.

This chain joins TRBV28 and TRBJ1-5, with D maybe TRBD1 (5 bases). V gave up 6 bases and J gave up 2 bases, with 17 bases separating them. From germline, CDR1 is MDHEN and CDR2 SYDVKM. This CDR3 is built from 16 residues. CDR3: CASRSPKGFRNQPQHF. The CDR3, as DNA: TGTGCCAGCAGATCCCCGAAGGGGTTTCGCAATCAGCCCCAGCATTTT.

The chain employs TRBV27 and TRBJ2-1, with D hard to call. V dropped 2 bases and J dropped 5 bases, with 10 bases sitting between them. Germline CDR1 reads MNHEY; CDR2 reads SMNVEV (reference sequence). The CDR3 consists of 14 residues. The CDR3 DNA reads as TGTGCCAGCAGTTTAAGTTGGTGGGACAATGAGCAGTTCTTC. It is translated as CASSLSWWDNEQFF.

The chain links TRBV5-1 to TRBJ2-7; 8 nucleotides agree with TRBD2. The germline V gene has CDR1 SGHRS and CDR2 YFSETQ. The V segment lost 0 bases and the J segment 5 bases; nucleotides outside the gene matches: 7. The CDR3 is made up of 15 amino acids. CDR3 sequence: CASSLVAGGRDEQYF. As DNA, the CDR3 is TGCGCCAGCAGCTTGGTGGCGGGAGGCCGCGACGAGCAGTACTTC.

J is TRBJ2-5 and V is TRBV5-6, with TRBD2 matching 14 bases. CDR3 length equals 18 residues. Germline V lookup: CDR1 SGHDT, CDR2 YYEEEE. Trimming took 4 bases from V and 5 from J; bases not matched to a gene: 13. CDR3 nucleotide sequence: TGTGCCAGCAGCCCGCGACTGGGACTAGCGGGAGCTCTGGAGACCCAGTACTTC. It yields the protein CASSPRLGLAGALETQYF. The variable domain in full, completed from reference TRBV5-6 and TRBJ2-5, reads DAGVTQSPTHLIKTRGQQVTLRCSPKSGHDTVSWYQQALGQGPQFIFQYYEEEERQRGNFPDRFSGHQFPNYSSELNVNALLLGDSALYLCASSPRLGLAGALETQYFGPGTRLLVL.

Only one count was recorded for this clone. Other DNA sequences in this specimen translate into the identical CDR3. CDR3 region: CASSLRPGEQYF. For the CDR3, the DNA is TGTGCCAGCAGCTTACGACCGGGGGAGCAGTACTTC. V and J are TRBV13 and TRBJ2-7; perhaps TRBD2 as D (5 bases). Germline V gene lookup returns CDR1 PRHDT and CDR2 FYEKMQ (reference sequence). CDR3 size: 12 residues. The V and J ends lost 2 bases and 7 bases respectively, with 9 bases between them.

J is TRBJ1-3 and V is TRBV7-6; D is ambiguous. This CDR3 has 15 amino acids. V lost 5 bases, J lost 0 bases, and 11 bases lay in between. Germline V CDR1 and CDR2: SGHVS, FNYEAQ. The CDR3 loop is CASSLQSGSGNTIYF. DNA of the CDR3: TGTGCCAGCAGCCTTCAATCAGGCTCTGGAAACACCATATATTTT.

V gene TRBV7-2 combines with J gene TRBJ2-5; tentatively, D is TRBD1 (6 bases). The V end was cut by 3 bases, the J end by 4 bases, with 18 bases between. In germline, CDR1 is SGHTA, CDR2 FQGNSA. The CDR3 length is 16 residues. The CDR3 loop reads CASSFEGHPGGETQYF. In DNA, the CDR3 is TGTGCCAGCAGCTTTGAGGGACACCCGGGTGGAGAGACCCAGTACTTC.

CDR3 amino acids: CASRPRSTDTQYF. The CDR3 nucleotides are TGTGCCAGCAGACCCCGGAGCACAGATACGCAGTATTTT. The genes are TRBV9 and TRBJ2-3; D gene uncertain. Trimming pared 5 bases from V and 0 bases from J, leaving 7 bases between. Per the germline V gene, CDR1 is SGDLS and CDR2 is YYNGEE. This CDR3 is 13 amino acids long.

The rearrangement joins TRBV13 to TRBJ2-4; 7 bases align to TRBD1. Per the germline V gene, CDR1 is PRHDT and CDR2 is FYEKMQ (reference sequence). The CDR3 spans 16 residues. Losses at the gene ends were 0 bases for V and 5 bases for J; bases not matched to a gene: 7. CDR3 residues: CASSLGTGTAQNIQYF. The DNA for the CDR3 is TGTGCCAGCAGCTTAGGAACCGGGACAGCGCAAAACATTCAGTACTTC.

This clone was seen a few times. The J gene is TRBJ1-4, the V gene TRBV7-9; the D is unclear. The CDR3 totals 15 residues. Trimming pared 2 bases from V and 8 bases from J, leaving 15 bases between. Germline assignment: CDR1 SEHNR and CDR2 FQNEAQ (reference sequence). This chain's CDR3 is CASSLSAVSEEKLFF. The CDR3 DNA is TGTGCCAGCAGCTTAAGTGCGGTATCGGAGGAAAAACTGTTTTTT.

The chain links TRBV9 to TRBJ1-5; perhaps TRBD1 as D (5 bases). CDR1 is SGDLS and CDR2 is YYNGEE in the germline V gene. Trimming removed 6 bases at V and 0 bases at J, with 10 bases between. This CDR3 comprises 14 residues. CDR3 nucleotide sequence: TGTGCCAGCAATTCGGGGGGTAGCAATCAGCCCCAGCATTTT. Translation gives CASNSGGSNQPQHF.

The chain carries TRBV7-9 and TRBJ1-1; D gene unclear. CDR3 length: 13 amino acids. V was shortened by 11 bases and J by 4 bases, with 17 bases between the two germline ends. Germline V gives CDR1 SEHNR, CDR2 FQNEAQ (reference sequence). The CDR3 sequence: CALYGLQATEAFF. As DNA, the CDR3 is TGTGCCCTGTACGGGTTACAAGCCACTGAAGCTTTCTTT.

Comment on this clone: The sample holds other DNA sequences that translate to the same CDR3. This chain links TRBV7-9 with TRBJ2-7, with D perhaps matching TRBD2 (6 bases). There are 13 residues in the CDR3. Trimming cost V 4 bases and J 1 base, with 8 bases left between them. Per the germline V gene, CDR1 is SEHNR and CDR2 is FQNEAQ (reference sequence). CDR3 in amino acids: CASSWRESYEQYF. CDR3 in DNA: TGTGCCAGCAGCTGGCGGGAATCCTACGAGCAGTACTTC.

The chain couples TRBV6-6 to TRBJ1-4; D not certain. Germline V gene data show CDR1 as MNHNY and CDR2 as SVGAGI (reference sequence). V shed 6 bases and J shed 7 bases, with 15 bases lying between them. This CDR3 region has 14 residues. The CDR3 is CASRGREVSEKLFF. The CDR3, as DNA: TGTGCCAGCAGGGGGAGGGAAGTAAGTGAAAAACTGTTTTTT.

This clone was observed once. The rearrangement uses TRBV19 and TRBJ2-5; D is possibly TRBD2 (5 bases). Per germline, CDR1 LNHDA and CDR2 SQIVND (reference sequence). V lost 5 bases, J lost 3 bases, and 10 bases lay in between. This CDR3 region has 13 residues. CDR3 residues: CASSHDGEETQYF. CDR3 sequence (DNA): TGTGCCAGTAGTCATGACGGGGAAGAGACCCAGTACTTC.

This clone appeared a single time. Other nucleotide sequences in the sample specify the same CDR3. The V call is TRBV28, the J call TRBJ2-5; no clear D. V was cut by 5 bases and J by 1 base, with 5 bases left in between. The CDR3 contains 12 residues. Germline V gives CDR1 MDHEN, CDR2 SYDVKM. The CDR3 coding sequence is TGTGCCAGCAGTCTGGGCCAAGAGACCCAGTACTTC. The encoded protein is CASSLGQETQYF.

This chain uses TRBV5-1 with TRBJ2-2; 9 positions match TRBD2. The CDR3 covers 18 residues. Unmatched junction bases numbered 14, after V lost 2 bases and J lost 6 bases. Germline CDR1 reads SGHRS; CDR2 reads YFSETQ. CDR3 amino acids: CASSFVHYSGSGAGELFF. CDR3 coding DNA: TGCGCCAGCAGCTTTGTACACTATAGCGGGAGCGGAGCCGGGGAGCTGTTTTTT.

The chain has TRBV9 and TRBJ1-2; D might be TRBD1 (5 bases). The germline V gene encodes CDR1 SGDLS and CDR2 YYNGEE. With 4 bases removed from V and 5 bases from J, the gap between germline ends came to 15 bases. This CDR3 has 14 residues. CDR3 coding DNA: TGTGCCAGCAGCACAGGAGGTGGCCTTTATGGCTACACCTTC. It specifies CASSTGGGLYGYTF.

This rearrangement joins TRBV10-2 to TRBJ1-3, with a weak D call TRBD1 (5 bases). Germline V gene sequence: CDR1 WSHSY, CDR2 SAAADI. The CDR3 totals 15 residues. The V and J ends lost 8 bases and 0 bases respectively, with 14 bases between them. The CDR3 protein is CASRGRQSSGNTIYF. In DNA, the CDR3 is TGCGCCAGCCGGGGACGGCAGAGCTCTGGAAACACCATATATTTT.